These T cell receptor beta chains were read from a single sample in a study of blood T cell repertoires in COVID-19. TCRdb's copy holds only in-frame clones and misses some; the assay was immunoSEQ multiplex PCR. The sample comprises 55,000 to 90,000 clones, roughly nine tenths of which are singletons, and roughly 3.6% rests with the top ten. The sequenced sample consisted of peripheral blood. Every receptor here comes from a man between 65 and 80 years old with active COVID-19. The CDR3 runs from the conserved cysteine through the conserved F or W. Fields, in order: V gene, D gene, clone size, J gene, CDR3 DNA, CDR3 protein. The D gene is left open where the match is weak. Clone size appears in some rows only: once, few, many, or a class for an expanded clone.

>TRBV4-3|TRBD2|.|TRBJ2-1
TGCGCCAGCAGACTAGCGGGGGGGAATGAGCAGTTCTTC
CASRLAGGNEQFF
>TRBV4-1|.|.|TRBJ1-1
TGCGCCAGCAGCTATACCTGGACGGCCAGGGATCTGGCTTTCTTT
CASSYTWTARDLAFF
>TRBV9|.|.|TRBJ2-7
TGTGCCAGCAGCGTAAGGTGGGAGAGTAACGAGCAGTACTTC
CASSVRWESNEQYF
>TRBV19|.|.|TRBJ1-1
TGTGCCAGTAGTATAGGGGCCAGGGCAGAAGCTTTCTTT
CASSIGARAEAFF
>TRBV9|.|.|TRBJ2-7
TGTGCCAGCAGCCTCCGACGGGACTGGGGGGAGCAGTACTTC
CASSLRRDWGEQYF
>TRBV7-9|TRBD1|.|TRBJ1-1
TGTGCCAGCAGCGCCCGACAGGGGACGGTCACTGAAGCTTTCTTT
CASSARQGTVTEAFF
>TRBV19|TRBD1|.|TRBJ2-7
TGTGCCAGTACCAATACCCGAGGGGGCCCCTCCTACGAGCAGTACTTC
CASTNTRGGPSYEQYF
>TRBV24-1|.|few|TRBJ1-5
TGTGCCACCCCAGACAGCTCAAATCAGCCCCAGCATTTT
CATPDSSNQPQHF
>TRBV12-3/TRBV12-4|.|.|TRBJ2-3
TGTGCCAGCAGTTTCGGGGTCGATACGCAGTATTTT
CASSFGVDTQYF
>TRBV3-1/TRBV3-2|.|.|TRBJ2-1
TGTGCCAGCAGCCCCCGCGAGTTCAATGAGCAGTTCTTC
CASSPREFNEQFF
>TRBV6-2/TRBV6-3|TRBD2|.|TRBJ2-7
TGTGCCAGCAGTCCGCTAGCGGGATTTGGAGAGCAGTACTTC
CASSPLAGFGEQYF
>TRBV9|.|.|TRBJ1-1
TGTGCCAGCAGCGTAGTTCCGGCCGGGGGCACTGAAGCTTTCTTT
CASSVVPAGGTEAFF
>TRBV5-6|TRBD1|.|TRBJ1-6
TGTGCCAGCAGCGTAGGACAGGGGAAACATTCACCCCTCCACTTT
CASSVGQGKHSPLHF
>TRBV30|.|.|TRBJ2-7
TGTGCCTGGAGTTCTAGCTCCTACGAGCAGTACTTC
CAWSSSSYEQYF
>TRBV18|.|.|TRBJ1-1
TGTGCCAGCTCACGGACTGGCAGACTCACTGAAGCTTTCTTT
CASSRTGRLTEAFF
>TRBV5-8|.|.|TRBJ1-6
TGTGCCAGCAGCCCGATCGGCGGTTCACCCCTCCACTTT
CASSPIGGSPLHF
>TRBV15|TRBD2|.|TRBJ2-7
TGTGCCACCAGCAGAGATGGGGGTAGCGGGAGCTCCTACGAGCAGTACTTC
CATSRDGGSGSSYEQYF
>TRBV21-1|.|once|TRBJ2-2
TGTGCCAGCAGCAAATGGGGACAGGGAGGCACCGGGGAGCTGTTTTTT
CASSKWGQGGTGELFF
>TRBV3-1/TRBV3-2|.|.|TRBJ2-2
TGTGCCAGCAGCCAGGGGCGGAGGGCGGGGGAGCTGTTTTTT
CASSQGRRAGELFF
>TRBV6-6|.|once|TRBJ1-1
TGTGCCAGCAGTTACGTTGGGGGCTCGGCCACTGAAGCTTTCTTT
CASSYVGGSATEAFF
>TRBV7-2|.|.|TRBJ2-3
TGTGCCAGCAGCTTAGACTCCGGGTTGGGGTATTTT
CASSLDSGLGYF
>TRBV7-2|.|.|TRBJ1-3
TGTGCCAGCAGCCCCGACATAGCGCGAAACACCATATATTTT
CASSPDIARNTIYF
>TRBV5-1|TRBD2|.|TRBJ2-1
TGCGCCAGCAGCCGGACTAGCGGGGACAATGAGCAGTTCTTC
CASSRTSGDNEQFF
>TRBV27|.|.|TRBJ2-1
TGTGCCAGCAGTTCCGGGACTCCCCAGCGGGAGCAGTTCTTC
CASSSGTPQREQFF
>TRBV7-6|TRBD1|.|TRBJ1-4
TGTGCCAGCAGCTTAGTAGTCGGGACAGGGGGCCTTGGTGAAAAACTGTTTTTT
CASSLVVGTGGLGEKLFF
>TRBV5-1|TRBD1|.|TRBJ2-2
TGCGCCAGCAGCTCTCTAGGGACAGGGAACACCGGGGAGCTGTTTTTT
CASSSLGTGNTGELFF
>TRBV24-1|TRBD2|.|TRBJ2-2
TGTGCCACCCAGGGACTAGCTTTCGACACCGGGGAGCTGTTTTTT
CATQGLAFDTGELFF
>TRBV23-1|TRBD2|.|TRBJ2-2
TGCGCCCGGGGGGCCGGGACTAGGGGCGGGGAGCTGTTTTTT
CARGAGTRGGELFF
>TRBV7-2|TRBD1|.|TRBJ2-5
TGTGCCAGCAGCCCGGACAGGAACCAAGAGACCCAGTACTTC
CASSPDRNQETQYF
>TRBV20-1|TRBD2|.|TRBJ2-7
TGCAGTGCTAGTATCGCGGGAGGGGGGATGGGCGAGCAGTACTTC
CSASIAGGGMGEQYF
>TRBV19|TRBD1|.|TRBJ2-7
TGTGCCAGTTCATCCGGGACAGGGGTCTACGAGCAGTACTTC
CASSSGTGVYEQYF
>TRBV21-1|.|.|TRBJ2-1
TGTGCCAGCAGCAAAGGGGCTAGCGGGAGGACGAATGAGCAGTTCTTC
CASSKGASGRTNEQFF
>TRBV2|.|.|TRBJ2-1
TGTGCCAGCAGGGTGGGAGCGTCCTACAATGAGCAGTTCTTC
CASRVGASYNEQFF
>TRBV11-3|.|.|TRBJ2-1
TGTGCCAGCAGCCGGGGGGCAGGTGAGCAGTTCTTC
CASSRGAGEQFF
>TRBV11-3|.|.|TRBJ1-5
TGTGCCAGCAGCTTAGGCCTCCCGGGGCCCCAGCATTTT
CASSLGLPGPQHF
>TRBV5-4|TRBD1|.|TRBJ2-3
TGTGCCAGCAGCTTGGACAGGGGAGATACGCAGTATTTT
CASSLDRGDTQYF
>TRBV6-1|.|.|TRBJ2-7
TGTGCCAGCAGTGAGAGACAGCGCTCCCGCGAGCAGTACTTC
CASSERQRSREQYF
>TRBV5-1|TRBD2|.|TRBJ2-3
TGCGCCAGCAGCGGGGGACTAGGGGTCGCAGATACGCAGTATTTT
CASSGGLGVADTQYF
>TRBV5-1|TRBD1|.|TRBJ1-1
TGCGCCAGCAGCTCCCGGGCACAGGGGGCTCCTCGAACTGAAGCTTTCTTT
CASSSRAQGAPRTEAFF
>TRBV7-2|TRBD1|.|TRBJ1-5
TGTGCCAGCAGCCTCCGACAGGGGACGCAGCCCCAGCATTTT
CASSLRQGTQPQHF
>TRBV10-3|TRBD1|.|TRBJ2-7
TGTGCCATCAGTGAGGGGGGACAGGGTATGGCCGAGCAGTACTTC
CAISEGGQGMAEQYF
>TRBV5-4|.|.|TRBJ2-6
TGTGCCAGCAGCTCCCTACCACGCTCTGGGGCCAACGTCCTGACTTTC
CASSSLPRSGANVLTF
>TRBV9|TRBD2|.|TRBJ2-1
TGTGCCAGCAGCGTAGTTGGGCAACTAGCGACCCATGAGCAGTTCTTC
CASSVVGQLATHEQFF
>TRBV3-1/TRBV3-2|TRBD2|.|TRBJ2-1
TGTGCCAGCAGCCTACGGACTAGCGGGAGCCTGGGTTACAATGAGCAGTTCTTC
CASSLRTSGSLGYNEQFF
>TRBV20-1|.|.|TRBJ1-5
TGCAGTGCTAGAGCGGGGCAGCCCCAGCATTTT
CSARAGQPQHF
>TRBV5-5|.|.|TRBJ2-5
TGTGCCAGCAGCTTGGTGGGAGCAGGGACCCAGTACTTC
CASSLVGAGTQYF
>TRBV19|.|.|TRBJ2-7
TGTGCCAGTAGGGAGCCTATCTCCTACGAGCAGTACTTC
CASREPISYEQYF
>TRBV5-6|TRBD1|.|TRBJ2-4
TGTGCCAGCAGCTTGGCGACGGACAGGCTCCTAAACATTCAGTACTTC
CASSLATDRLLNIQYF
>TRBV28|.|.|TRBJ1-4
TGTGCCAGCAGGGGGCCTGCGGAAAAACTGTTTTTT
CASRGPAEKLFF
>TRBV30|.|.|TRBJ2-5
TGTGCCTGGACCAGACCTGGGGGGCAAGAGACCCAGTACTTC
CAWTRPGGQETQYF